A single sample is the source of the 2 T cell receptor beta chains below, sequenced in a study of PD-1 blockade in classical Hodgkin lymphoma. All trial patients relapsed after autologous stem cell transplantation. Profiling relied on immunoSEQ multiplex PCR, and the TCRdb table lists in-frame clones only, not all of them. The table records 110,000 or so clones, approximately 90% of them present only once. This material consisted of peripheral blood mononuclear cells (PBMCs), taken before the second cycle of nivolumab. Receptors were obtained from a human donor with classical Hodgkin lymphoma.

The V gene is TRBV27, the J gene TRBJ2-7, with a possible D match to TRBD2 (6 bases). Per germline, CDR1 MNHEY and CDR2 SMNVEV (reference sequence). V lost 4 bases and J 5 bases, leaving 15 bases between the germline ends. This CDR3 comprises 14 residues. CDR3 loop: CASSSPPRGNEQYF. CDR3 nucleotides: TGTGCCAGCAGTTCCCCTCCTCGCGGGAACGAGCAGTACTTC.

The CDR3 spells CASSYSRTGTEAFF. The CDR3 bases are TGTGCCAGCAGTTACTCGAGGACAGGCACTGAAGCTTTCTTT. The chain links TRBV6-6 to TRBJ1-1, with 7 bases fitting TRBD1. V lost 0 bases, J lost 4 bases, and 2 bases stayed unmatched. Germline V gene lookup returns CDR1 MNHNY and CDR2 SVGAGI (reference sequence). The CDR3 is made up of 14 amino acids.